This note documents a single T cell receptor (beta chain) sequence. Its antigen is undetermined. TCRdb's copy holds only in-frame clones and misses some; the assay was immunoSEQ multiplex PCR. The top ten clones hold approximately 11% of a sample with about 94,000 clones, roughly 87% of them seen once. This specimen comes from a study of PD-1 blockade in classical Hodgkin lymphoma. About the research overall: The patients were dosed with nivolumab 3 mg/kg, infused intravenously every 2 weeks. Whole-study findings and limits: Only CD4+ TCR diversity, not CD8+, had risen significantly by C4D1.

V was trimmed by 4 bases and J by 10 bases, leaving 23 bases between them. The CDR3 contains 16 residues. CDR1 and CDR2 (germline): SGHVS, FNYEAQ. All patients relapsed after autologous stem cell transplantation, and brentuximab vedotin exposure varied. Sequenced material: peripheral blood mononuclear cells (PBMCs), taken before the second cycle of nivolumab. The clonotype comes from a human donor with classical Hodgkin lymphoma. The genes are TRBV7-6 and TRBJ2-1, with D possibly being TRBD1 (5 bases). The CDR3 DNA sequence: TGTGCCAGCAGCTCCATTTCAGGGTTGGGTTTGTGGGAGCAGTTCTTC. Its translation is CASSSISGLGLWEQFF.